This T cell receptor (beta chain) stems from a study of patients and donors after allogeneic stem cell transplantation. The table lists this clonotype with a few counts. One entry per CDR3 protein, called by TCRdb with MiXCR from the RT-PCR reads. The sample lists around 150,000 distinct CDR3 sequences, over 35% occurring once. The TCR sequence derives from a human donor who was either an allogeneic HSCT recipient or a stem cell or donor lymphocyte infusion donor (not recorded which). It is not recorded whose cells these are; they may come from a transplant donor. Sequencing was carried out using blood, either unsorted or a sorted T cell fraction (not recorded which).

The CDR3 nucleotides are TGCAGTGCTAGAGACTCTCCAATCGGGGAGCTGTTTTTT. This gives the protein CSARDSPIGELFF. This chain links TRBV20-1 with TRBJ2-2, with D unclear. Trimming took 0 bases from V and 7 from J, leaving 9 bases between them. Germline V gene data show CDR1 as DFQATT and CDR2 as SNEGSKA (reference sequence). The CDR3 length is 13 residues.